Presented here are 20 T cell receptor beta chains from one specimen sequenced in a study of human T cells and chemical hapten exposure. Noted time point: pre-sensitization, week 0. Treatment here: therapeutic diphenylcyclopropenone sensitization with weekly scalp DPC. TCRdb re-analysed the RACE reads in MiXCR, keeping a single row per CDR3 protein. The sample holds under 200,000 distinct CDR3 sequences, approximately 29% seen once. The sample was whole blood, taken in connection with sensitization to the hapten diphenylcyclopropenone (DPC). The receptors shown here come from a woman aged 25-40 years with alopecia areata. Some clones in this sample may be carry-over from other donors' samples.

A few counts support this clonotype. V usage is TRBV25-1 and J usage is TRBJ2-2, with D uncertain. CDR3 length: 11 amino acids. Germline lookup yields CDR1 MGHDK and CDR2 SYGVNS. V lost 6 bases and J 8 bases, leaving 7 bases between the germline ends. CDR3 sequence (DNA): TGTGCCAGCAGCCCAAGTGGGGAGCTGTTTTTT. This encodes CASSPSGELFF.

The table lists this clonotype with a few counts. The chain recombines TRBV6-5 with TRBJ1-2; D might be TRBD1 (6 bases). Germline V gene lookup returns CDR1 MNHEY and CDR2 SVGAGI. This CDR3 has 13 residues. V was pared by 6 bases and J by 4 bases, with 12 bases between. The CDR3 sequence: CASRNTDSYGYTF. In DNA, the CDR3 is TGTGCCAGCAGAAACACGGACAGCTATGGCTACACCTTC.

The chain couples TRBV7-2 to TRBJ1-6; D may be TRBD1 (5 bases). The V end lost 1 base, the J end lost 7 bases, and 17 bases lay between the germline ends. Germline V gives CDR1 SGHTA, CDR2 FQGNSA. This CDR3 is 17 amino acids long. DNA for the CDR3: TGTGCCAGCAGCTTAGAGGCGATCTTGGGGCTCAATTCACCCCTCCACTTT. It encodes CASSLEAILGLNSPLHF. Full variable domain (outside the CDR3, taken from reference TRBV7-2 and TRBJ1-6): GAGVSQSPSNKVTEKGKDVELRCDPISGHTALYWYRQSLGQGLEFLIYFQGNSAPDKSGLPSDRFSAERTGGSVSTLTIQRTQQEDSAVYLCASSLEAILGLNSPLHFGNGTRLTVT.

This clonotype was counted only a few times. V and J are TRBV29-1 and TRBJ2-5; D is undetermined. The CDR3 is 13 residues long. The V gene's germline CDR1 is SQVTM and CDR2 ANQGSEA. Trimming pared 4 bases from V and 0 bases from J, leaving 9 bases between. The CDR3 sequence is CSVAMWDQETQYF. The CDR3 nucleotides read TGCAGCGTTGCCATGTGGGACCAAGAGACCCAGTACTTC. The full variable domain, with the rest looked up from reference TRBV29-1 and TRBJ2-5, is SAVISQKPSRDICQRGTSLTIQCQVDSQVTMMFWYRQQPGQSLTLIATANQGSEATYESGFVIDKFPISRPNLTFSTLTVSNMSPEDSSIYLCSVAMWDQETQYFGPGTRLLVL.

In its sample, this clonotype was seen a few times. This chain links TRBV28 with TRBJ1-1; D perhaps matches TRBD1 (5 bases). The CDR3 covers 13 residues. Germline V gene lookup returns CDR1 MDHEN and CDR2 SYDVKM. With 4 bases removed from V and 10 bases from J, the gap between germline ends came to 16 bases. Here the CDR3 reads CASSSRGVTRAFF. The CDR3 DNA sequence: TGTGCCAGCAGTTCTCGGGGGGTTACCAGAGCTTTCTTT.

The sample holds one count of this clonotype. This sequence joins TRBV6-2 or TRBV6-3 and TRBJ1-5; weak D call: TRBD1 (6 bases). The CDR3 contains 17 residues. CDR1 MNHEY and CDR2 SVGEGT come from the germline V gene. V was cut by 2 bases and J by 5 bases, with 19 bases left in between. CDR3 amino acids: CASSYSFPRGLDQPQHF. CDR3 coding DNA: TGTGCCAGCAGTTACAGCTTCCCCAGGGGACTCGATCAGCCCCAGCATTTT.

There are a few counts of this clonotype. The gene calls are TRBV28 and TRBJ2-7; D possibly matches TRBD1 or TRBD2 (6 bases each). The ends were cut back, 8 bases at V and 4 bases at J, with 27 bases in the middle. Germline V gene sequence: CDR1 MDHEN, CDR2 SYDVKM. CDR3 size: 17 residues. CDR3 protein: CASEGGPGTPEKYEQYF. CDR3 sequence (DNA): TGTGCCAGCGAGGGGGGCCCCGGGACACCTGAAAAGTACGAGCAGTACTTC.

This chain uses TRBV2 with TRBJ1-1, with TRBD1 matching over 8 bases. Looked up from germline, CDR1 is SNHLY and CDR2 is FYNNEI. Trimming took 6 bases from V and 4 from J; bases not matched to a gene: 4. There are 13 residues in the CDR3. In DNA, the CDR3 is TGTGCCAGCAGGGGAGACAGGGGCACTGAAGCTTTCTTT. The encoded protein is CASRGDRGTEAFF.

This chain uses TRBV20-1 with TRBJ2-3; no reliable D call. This CDR3 is 13 amino acids long. The germline V gene encodes CDR1 DFQATT and CDR2 SNEGSKA (reference sequence). CDR3 region: CRTDSGRSDTQYF. CDR3 DNA sequence: TGCAGGACGGATTCGGGTCGGTCAGATACGCAGTATTTT.

This clonotype was counted only a few times. The rearrangement uses TRBV28 and TRBJ1-1; 7 bases are a match to TRBD1. Germline V gene data show CDR1 as MDHEN and CDR2 as SYDVKM. The CDR3 consists of 13 residues. J was trimmed by 4 bases and V by 2 bases; bases with no gene match: 1. The CDR3 sequence is CASSLGTVTEAFF. As DNA, the CDR3 is TGTGCCAGCAGTTTAGGGACAGTCACTGAAGCTTTCTTT.

This rearrangement joins TRBV4-3 to TRBJ2-3; D is unclear. Trimming removed 1 base at V and 5 bases at J, with 7 bases between. CDR1 is LGHNA, CDR2 YSLEER, per germline. The CDR3 consists of 13 residues. CDR3 coding DNA: TGCGCCAGCAGCCAAGTGGTGCAAGATACGCAGTATTTT. It is translated as CASSQVVQDTQYF.

This clonotype was detected ten times or more. V and J are TRBV5-5 and TRBJ1-5; 8 nucleotides match TRBD1. Germline V gene data show CDR1 as SGHKS and CDR2 as YYEKEE (reference sequence). Unmatched junction bases numbered 10, after V lost 4 bases and J lost 4 bases. The CDR3 is 16 amino acids. As DNA, the CDR3 is TGTGCCAGCAGCCTAGAGACAGGGGACTTAAATCAGCCCCAGCATTTT. Its translation is CASSLETGDLNQPQHF.

This clonotype was observed a few times. The chain combines TRBV5-1 with TRBJ2-1; 7 nucleotides agree with TRBD1. Germline V gene lookup returns CDR1 SGHRS and CDR2 YFSETQ. J lost 3 bases, V lost 0 bases, and 3 bases had no gene match. The CDR3 covers 15 residues. This CDR3 reads CASSLAGTVYNEQFF. Here the CDR3 DNA reads TGCGCCAGCAGCTTGGCCGGGACAGTCTACAATGAGCAGTTCTTC.

The rearrangement uses TRBV27 and TRBJ1-5; tentatively, D is TRBD1 (5 bases). Trimming pared 6 bases from V and 7 bases from J, leaving 10 bases between. CDR1 and CDR2 from the germline V gene are MNHEY and SMNVEV (reference sequence). This CDR3 region has 12 residues. CDR3 DNA: TGTGCCAGCAGGGCCGGGGGACAGCCCCAGCATTTT. Translation: CASRAGGQPQHF.

This clonotype occurred once. The chain has TRBV29-1 and TRBJ2-7, with 7 bases that match TRBD1. The germline V gene has CDR1 SQVTM and CDR2 ANQGSEA. V lost 7 bases to trimming and J lost 6 bases; unmatched junction nucleotides: 12. The CDR3 contains 13 residues. The CDR3 nucleotides are TGCAGCGCGAAGGGACAGATCGGCGTCGAGCAGTACTTC. Translation: CSAKGQIGVEQYF.

This clonotype was detected only a few times. The rearrangement uses TRBV6-6 and TRBJ1-1; 9 bases match TRBD1. CDR1 is MNHNY, CDR2 SVGAGI, per germline (reference sequence). This CDR3 has 16 amino acids. J lost 0 bases, V lost 6 bases, and 8 bases had no gene match. The CDR3 sequence: CASRHTGQGMNTEAFF. DNA for the CDR3: TGTGCCAGCAGACACACGGGACAGGGCATGAACACTGAAGCTTTCTTT.

The chain is built from TRBV3-1 and TRBJ2-1; D may be TRBD2 (6 bases). V was cut by 1 base and J by 9 bases, with 16 bases left in between. Germline-derived CDR1 and CDR2 are LGHDT and YNNKEL (reference sequence). The CDR3 contains 15 residues. CDR3: CASSQAIGTVGEQFF. CDR3 bases: TGTGCCAGCAGCCAAGCTATCGGGACTGTCGGTGAGCAGTTCTTC.

This chain uses TRBV29-1 with TRBJ2-7, with TRBD1 matching 7 bases. The V and J ends lost 6 bases and 2 bases, in that order; junction bases with no gene match: 10. Per germline, CDR1 SQVTM and CDR2 ANQGSEA. The CDR3 is 14 residues long. Written as DNA, the CDR3 is TGCAGCGTAAAAAAGACAGGGTCGGCCTACGAGCAGTACTTC. Translation gives CSVKKTGSAYEQYF.

This clonotype was found a few times. The chain couples TRBV2 to TRBJ2-2; TRBD1 or TRBD2 may be the D gene (5 bases each). The V gene's germline CDR1 is SNHLY and CDR2 FYNNEI. This CDR3 region has 14 residues. Trimming took 7 bases from V and 5 from J, leaving 14 bases between them. CDR3 in amino acids: CASTRDGRTGELFF. The CDR3, as DNA: TGTGCCAGCACTAGGGACGGCAGGACCGGGGAGCTGTTTTTT.

The rearrangement uses TRBV20-1 and TRBJ2-1; 7 bases fit TRBD1. This CDR3 is built from 14 residues. From germline, CDR1 is DFQATT and CDR2 SNEGSKA (reference sequence). V shed 5 bases and J 6 bases; nucleotides not matched to a gene: 10. The chain's CDR3 is CSALTGNRLNEQFF. The CDR3 DNA reads TGCAGTGCTCTGACAGGGAACCGTCTCAATGAGCAGTTCTTC.